A selection of T cell receptor beta chains follows, all from one sample in a study of T cell clonotyping in hematopoietic cell transplantation. Assay used: immunoSEQ multiplex PCR; TCRdb lists only in-frame clones, some missing. The sample holds over 15,000 clones, nearly 95% seen once. The sample consisted of peripheral blood mononuclear cells. Receptors were obtained from a man aged 35 to 55 in good health. Some clones in this sample may be carry-over from other donors' samples. CDR3s include the opening cysteine and the closing phenylalanine or tryptophan. The order of the fields is CDR3 protein, CDR3 DNA, D gene, V gene, J gene, clone size. The D gene is left open where the match is weak. Size values are once, few and many counts, or a class for expanded clones, and some rows have none.

CDR3: CSVEPTGGRDTQYF
DNA: TGCAGCGTTGAGCCGACAGGGGGCAGAGATACGCAGTATTTT
D: TRBD1
V: TRBV29-1
J: TRBJ2-3
size: -

CDR3: CASSLAGGSNEQFF
DNA: TGCGCCAGCAGCCTAGCGGGAGGTTCCAATGAGCAGTTCTTC
D: TRBD2
V: TRBV4-3
J: TRBJ2-1
size: -

CDR3: CASSLGEVGTEAFF
DNA: TGCGCCAGCAGCCTCGGGGAGGTTGGCACTGAAGCTTTCTTT
D: -
V: TRBV5-1
J: TRBJ1-1
size: -

CDR3: CASSRQGGRTDTQYF
DNA: TGTGCCAGCAGCCGTCAGGGGGGTCGCACAGATACGCAGTATTTT
D: -
V: TRBV28
J: TRBJ2-3
size: -

CDR3: CASRLRTGGATEAFF
DNA: TGCGCCAGCAGGTTACGGACAGGGGGGGCCACTGAAGCTTTCTTT
D: TRBD1
V: TRBV5-1
J: TRBJ1-1
size: -

CDR3: CASSLGLVPSGTGELFF
DNA: TGCGCCAGCAGCCTAGGACTAGTCCCGAGTGGCACCGGGGAGCTGTTTTTT
D: TRBD2
V: TRBV4-1
J: TRBJ2-2
size: few

CDR3: CASSSGQAPNGYTF
DNA: TGTGCCAGCAGCTCGGGACAGGCCCCCAATGGCTACACCTTC
D: TRBD1
V: TRBV7-9
J: TRBJ1-2
size: -

CDR3: CASSLGGEHYGYTF
DNA: TGCGCCAGCAGCTTGGGTGGGGAGCACTATGGCTACACCTTC
D: -
V: TRBV5-1
J: TRBJ1-2
size: -

CDR3: CASSLTPPNEQFF
DNA: TGTGCCAGCAGCTTAACGCCCCCGAATGAGCAGTTCTTC
D: -
V: TRBV7-3
J: TRBJ2-1
size: -

CDR3: CASGRTTNAYNEQFF
DNA: TGTGCTAGTGGTCGGACCACTAATGCGTACAATGAGCAGTTCTTC
D: -
V: TRBV12-5
J: TRBJ2-1
size: -

CDR3: CASSLDSRGTQYF
DNA: TGTGCCAGCAGCTTGGACAGCCGGGGGACCCAGTACTTC
D: -
V: TRBV7-9
J: TRBJ2-5
size: -

CDR3: CASTFGGRNTGELFF
DNA: TGTGCCAGCACCTTCGGGGGCCGGAACACCGGGGAGCTGTTTTTT
D: -
V: TRBV27
J: TRBJ2-2
size: -

CDR3: CASKPNQASNYGYTF
DNA: TGTGCCAGCAAACCGAACCAGGCTTCTAACTATGGCTACACCTTC
D: -
V: TRBV2
J: TRBJ1-2
size: -

CDR3: CAWSVGRAYEQYF
DNA: TGTGCCTGGAGTGTGGGCAGGGCCTACGAGCAGTACTTC
D: -
V: TRBV30
J: TRBJ2-7
size: -

CDR3: CSSSRGLAGGRETQYF
DNA: TGCAGCTCCAGCAGAGGATTAGCGGGAGGGCGGGAGACCCAGTACTTC
D: TRBD2
V: TRBV29-1
J: TRBJ2-5
size: -

CDR3: CASSSTVLQNTIYF
DNA: TGTGCCAGCAGTTCGACAGTTCTTCAAAACACCATATATTTT
D: -
V: TRBV28
J: TRBJ1-3
size: medium-sized

CDR3: CASSQARDRRYEQYF
DNA: TGCGCCAGCAGCCAAGCCCGGGACCGACGCTACGAGCAGTACTTC
D: -
V: TRBV4-1
J: TRBJ2-7
size: -

CDR3: CASSLVDEQYF
DNA: TGTGCCAGCAGCTTGGTAGACGAGCAGTACTTC
D: -
V: TRBV5-8
J: TRBJ2-7
size: -

CDR3: CASSNWGLAGADTQYF
DNA: TGTGCCAGCAGCAACTGGGGACTAGCGGGAGCTGATACGCAGTATTTT
D: TRBD2
V: TRBV5-6
J: TRBJ2-3
size: once

CDR3: CASSLGGYDNEQFF
DNA: TGTGCCAGCAGCTTAGGTGGGTACGACAATGAGCAGTTCTTC
D: -
V: TRBV7-7
J: TRBJ2-1
size: -

CDR3: CASSSLAGGTDTQYF
DNA: TGTGCCAGCAGCTCTCTAGCGGGAGGGACAGATACGCAGTATTTT
D: TRBD2
V: TRBV7-3
J: TRBJ2-3
size: -

CDR3: CASSAQGRTDTQYF
DNA: TGCGCCAGCAGCGCCCAGGGGCGCACAGATACGCAGTATTTT
D: -
V: TRBV5-1
J: TRBJ2-3
size: -

CDR3: CASRTSGSYEQYF
DNA: TGTGCCAGCAGGACTAGCGGGAGTTACGAGCAGTACTTC
D: TRBD2
V: TRBV28
J: TRBJ2-7
size: -

CDR3: CASSYRDSYHTGELFF
DNA: TGTGCCAGCAGTTATCGGGACAGCTATCACACCGGGGAGCTGTTTTTT
D: TRBD1
V: TRBV6-5
J: TRBJ2-2
size: -

CDR3: CASSSGTVSYEQYF
DNA: TGTGCCAGCAGCTCCGGGACAGTCTCCTACGAGCAGTACTTC
D: TRBD1
V: TRBV5-4
J: TRBJ2-7
size: -

CDR3: CAWSGRSYSNQPQHF
DNA: TGTGCCTGGAGTGGACGGTCGTATAGCAATCAGCCCCAGCATTTT
D: -
V: TRBV30
J: TRBJ1-5
size: -

CDR3: CASSWAFGYEQYF
DNA: TGTGCCAGCAGCTGGGCGTTTGGCTACGAGCAGTACTTC
D: -
V: TRBV28
J: TRBJ2-7
size: once

CDR3: CASSVGLQGVEQYF
DNA: TGTGCCAGCAGTGTAGGCCTCCAAGGGGTCGAGCAGTACTTC
D: -
V: TRBV2
J: TRBJ2-7
size: -

CDR3: CASSVTSENYGYTF
DNA: TGTGCCAGCAGCGTAACGTCCGAGAACTATGGCTACACCTTC
D: -
V: TRBV9
J: TRBJ1-2
size: -

CDR3: CASSLRTSGSRDTQYF
DNA: TGTGCCAGCAGCCTCAGGACTAGCGGGAGTCGGGATACGCAGTATTTT
D: TRBD2
V: TRBV7-8
J: TRBJ2-3
size: once

CDR3: CASSPDRLQETQYF
DNA: TGCGCCAGCAGCCCGGACAGACTTCAAGAGACCCAGTACTTC
D: -
V: TRBV5-1
J: TRBJ2-5
size: -

CDR3: CASSSSGPKSTDTQYF
DNA: TGTGCCAGCAGCTCGTCGGGACCTAAGAGCACAGATACGCAGTATTTT
D: -
V: TRBV11-3
J: TRBJ2-3
size: -

CDR3: CASSLGTANGGGYTF
DNA: TGTGCCAGCAGCTTAGGGACGGCCAACGGCGGAGGCTACACCTTC
D: -
V: TRBV7-9
J: TRBJ1-2
size: once

CDR3: CAIRGLSSTGELFF
DNA: TGTGCCATCCGGGGACTATCCTCCACCGGGGAGCTGTTTTTT
D: TRBD2
V: TRBV10-3
J: TRBJ2-2
size: -

CDR3: CASSLFAQGVNFEAFF
DNA: TGTGCCAGCAGCTTATTTGCGCAGGGGGTTAATTTTGAAGCTTTCTTT
D: TRBD1
V: TRBV7-2
J: TRBJ1-1
size: -

CDR3: CASKTGQTNTGELFF
DNA: TGTGCCAGCAAGACGGGACAAACGAACACCGGGGAGCTGTTTTTT
D: -
V: TRBV6-5
J: TRBJ2-2
size: -

CDR3: CASSQVESATNEKLFF
DNA: TGCGCCAGCAGCCAAGTGGAGAGCGCAACTAATGAAAAACTGTTTTTT
D: -
V: TRBV4-1
J: TRBJ1-4
size: -

CDR3: CASSWTTGPVNTEAFF
DNA: TGCGCCAGCAGCTGGACTACCGGGCCCGTGAACACTGAAGCTTTCTTT
D: -
V: TRBV4-3
J: TRBJ1-1
size: once

CDR3: CASRKRDYSYEQYF
DNA: TGTGCCAGCAGAAAGAGGGATTACTCCTACGAGCAGTACTTC
D: -
V: TRBV6-4
J: TRBJ2-7
size: once

CDR3: CASSKTQGRDTGELFF
DNA: TGTGCCAGCAGCAAAACCCAAGGACGTGACACCGGGGAGCTGTTTTTT
D: -
V: TRBV21-1
J: TRBJ2-2
size: once

CDR3: CASSLSWDRGVGSPLHF
DNA: TGTGCCAGCAGCTTGTCCTGGGACAGGGGAGTGGGGTCACCCCTCCACTTT
D: TRBD1
V: TRBV7-2
J: TRBJ1-6
size: -

CDR3: CAWSVAGVTDTQYF
DNA: TGTGCCTGGAGTGTAGCGGGAGTAACAGATACGCAGTATTTT
D: TRBD2
V: TRBV30
J: TRBJ2-3
size: -

CDR3: CSVGLADYEETQYF
DNA: TGCAGCGTTGGCCTAGCCGATTATGAAGAGACCCAGTACTTC
D: -
V: TRBV29-1
J: TRBJ2-5
size: -

CDR3: CASSLGRGRRKTSYEQYF
DNA: TGTGCCAGCAGCTTAGGTCGGGGCAGGAGAAAGACATCCTACGAGCAGTACTTC
D: -
V: TRBV11-2
J: TRBJ2-7
size: -

CDR3: CASSTLGRDTDTQYF
DNA: TGTGCCAGCAGCACCTTGGGCAGGGACACAGATACGCAGTATTTT
D: -
V: TRBV6-5
J: TRBJ2-3
size: -